Presented here are 8 T cell receptor beta chains from one specimen sequenced in a study of cytomegalovirus exposure and HLA in healthy donors listed by TCRdb under 2017. Libraries came from the immunoSEQ multiplex PCR assay. For the multiplex PCR, a mixture combining 60 forward primers for TCR Vbeta segments and 13 reverse primers for TCR Jbeta segments was used. TCRdb re-hosts the immuneACCESS table, in-frame sequences only. Its copies lack some clones; in the studies checked, an unresolved V gene accounts for under half of them, and the cause for the rest is not known. For this sample there are 85,000 to 95,000 clones; approximately 76% appear just once. In total, the top ten clones hold roughly 4.8% of the sample. Sequenced material: PBMCs. These receptors all stem from a man aged 25 to 40 in good health and CMV-seropositive.

This clone was seen a handful of times. V and J are TRBV7-2 and TRBJ1-1; 8 positions agree with TRBD1. In germline, CDR1 is SGHTA, CDR2 FQGNSA. The CDR3 totals 14 residues. Losses at the gene ends were 3 bases for V and 3 bases for J; bases not matched to a gene: 3. This CDR3 is CASSFHRGDTEAFF. CDR3 sequence (DNA): TGTGCCAGCAGCTTCCACAGGGGGGACACTGAAGCTTTCTTT.

The V gene is TRBV10-3, the J gene TRBJ2-3; TRBD2 might be the D (6 bases). The V and J ends lost 3 bases and 3 bases respectively, with 13 bases between them. Germline V gene data show CDR1 as ENHRY and CDR2 as SYGVKD. This CDR3 has 15 residues. CDR3 sequence: CAISEIRRGTDTQYF. The CDR3 DNA sequence: TGTGCCATCAGTGAAATCCGGAGGGGAACAGATACGCAGTATTTT.

This sequence joins TRBV14 and TRBJ1-4, with TRBD1 matching 8 bases. The CDR3 length is 18 residues. Looked up from germline, CDR1 is SGHDN and CDR2 is FVKESK. The V gene end was trimmed by 3 bases and the J gene end by 0 bases; junction bases not matched to a gene: 9. DNA of the CDR3: TGTGCCAGCAGCCAGCGAAGGGGACAGGCCACAACTAATGAAAAACTGTTTTTT. Its protein product is CASSQRRGQATTNEKLFF.

The sample holds one count of this clone. The CDR3 protein is CASTIRGLGNQPQHF. CDR3 nucleotides: TGTGCCAGCACCATCAGGGGTCTTGGCAATCAGCCCCAGCATTTT. The chain carries TRBV6-6 and TRBJ1-5; D possibly corresponds to TRBD1 (6 bases). Deletions cut 7 bases from V and 2 bases from J, with 15 bases between. This CDR3 comprises 15 residues. The germline gives CDR1 MNHNY, CDR2 SVGAGI (reference sequence).

This chain links TRBV9 with TRBJ1-3, with D possibly TRBD1 on 6 matching bases. This CDR3 spans 20 amino acids. The V end lost 4 bases, the J end lost 0 bases, and 26 bases lay between the germline ends. Germline values: CDR1 SGDLS, CDR2 YYNGEE. In DNA form, the CDR3 reads TGTGCCAGCAGCCCCTCGACAGGTCCTAGAACAAAACCCTCTGGAAACACCATATATTTT. It is translated as CASSPSTGPRTKPSGNTIYF.

The chain uses TRBV4-1 and TRBJ2-5; the D is unclear. V shed 1 base and J shed 2 bases, with 5 bases lying between them. Germline V lookup: CDR1 MGHRA, CDR2 YSYEKL. The CDR3 length is 13 residues. The CDR3 bases are TGCGCCAGCAGCCAAGGCAGACAAGAGACCCAGTACTTC. Its translation: CASSQGRQETQYF.

The chain combines TRBV5-1 with TRBJ2-5; no firm D call. The germline V gene has CDR1 SGHRS and CDR2 YFSETQ. V was cut by 1 base and J by 3 bases, with 7 bases left in between. CDR3 size: 13 residues. DNA for the CDR3: TGCGCCAGCAGCTTGTCCCTAGAAGAGACCCAGTACTTC. Amino acid sequence: CASSLSLEETQYF.

The chain couples TRBV15 to TRBJ2-4; 7 bases agree with TRBD2. This CDR3 is built from 15 residues. Losses at the gene ends were 1 base for V and 4 bases for J; bases not matched to a gene: 4. From germline, CDR1 is LNHNV and CDR2 YYDKDF (reference sequence). The CDR3 protein is CATSRVREGKNIQYF. DNA for the CDR3: TGTGCCACCAGCAGAGTGAGGGAGGGAAAAAACATTCAGTACTTC.